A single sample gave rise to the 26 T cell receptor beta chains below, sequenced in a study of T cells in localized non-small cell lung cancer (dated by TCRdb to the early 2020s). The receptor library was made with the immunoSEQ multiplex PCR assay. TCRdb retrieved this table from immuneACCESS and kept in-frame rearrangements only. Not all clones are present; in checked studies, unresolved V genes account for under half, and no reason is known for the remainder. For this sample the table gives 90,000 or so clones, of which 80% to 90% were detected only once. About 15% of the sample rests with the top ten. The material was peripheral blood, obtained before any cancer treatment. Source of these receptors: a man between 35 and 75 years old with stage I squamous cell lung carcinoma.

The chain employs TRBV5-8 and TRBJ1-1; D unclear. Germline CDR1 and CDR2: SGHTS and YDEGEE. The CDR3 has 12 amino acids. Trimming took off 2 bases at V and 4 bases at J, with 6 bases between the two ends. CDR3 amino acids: CASSLRLTEAFF. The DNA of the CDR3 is TGTGCCAGCAGCTTACGGCTCACTGAAGCTTTCTTT.

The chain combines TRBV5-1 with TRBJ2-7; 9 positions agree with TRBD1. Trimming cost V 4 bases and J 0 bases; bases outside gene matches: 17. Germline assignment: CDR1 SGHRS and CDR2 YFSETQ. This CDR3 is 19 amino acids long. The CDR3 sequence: CASSHFPGQGEISSYEQYF. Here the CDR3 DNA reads TGCGCCAGCAGCCATTTTCCGGGACAGGGTGAGATAAGCTCCTACGAGCAGTACTTC. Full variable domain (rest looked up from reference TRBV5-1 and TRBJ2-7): KAGVTQTPRYLIKTRGQQVTLSCSPISGHRSVSWYQQTPGQGLQFLFEYFSETQRNKGNFPGRFSGRQFSNSRSEMNVSTLELGDSALYLCASSHFPGQGEISSYEQYFGPGTRLTVT.

CDR3 amino acids: CASSSPEDGNTIYF. In nucleotides, the CDR3 is TGCGCCAGCAGCTCCCCTGAGGATGGAAACACCATATATTTT. The J gene is TRBJ1-3, the V gene TRBV5-1; no definite D call. The CDR3 loop spans 14 amino acids. In germline, CDR1 is SGHRS, CDR2 YFSETQ. With 3 bases removed from V and 3 bases from J, the gap between germline ends came to 10 bases.

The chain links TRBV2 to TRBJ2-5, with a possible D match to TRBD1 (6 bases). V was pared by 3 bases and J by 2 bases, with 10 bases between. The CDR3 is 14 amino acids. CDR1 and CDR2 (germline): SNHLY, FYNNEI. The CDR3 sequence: CASSEVDSQETQYF. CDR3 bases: TGTGCCAGCAGTGAGGTGGACAGTCAAGAGACCCAGTACTTC. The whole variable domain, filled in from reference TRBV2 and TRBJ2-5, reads EPEVTQTPSHQVTQMGQEVILRCVPISNHLYFYWYRQILGQKVEFLVSFYNNEISEKSEIFDDQFSVERPDGSNFTLKIRSTKLEDSAMYFCASSEVDSQETQYFGPGTRLLVL.

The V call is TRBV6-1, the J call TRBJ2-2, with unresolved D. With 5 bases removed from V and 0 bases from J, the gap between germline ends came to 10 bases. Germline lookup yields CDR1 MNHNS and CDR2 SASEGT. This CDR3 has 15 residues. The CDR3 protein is CASSSEPSNTGELFF. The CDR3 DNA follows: TGTGCCAGCAGTTCGGAGCCTTCGAACACCGGGGAGCTGTTTTTT.

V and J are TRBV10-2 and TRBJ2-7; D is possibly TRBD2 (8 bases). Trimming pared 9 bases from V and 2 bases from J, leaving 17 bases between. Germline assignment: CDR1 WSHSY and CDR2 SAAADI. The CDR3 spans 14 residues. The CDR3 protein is CASSGGGTPYEQYF. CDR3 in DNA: TGCGCCAGTTCGGGAGGGGGCACCCCCTACGAGCAGTACTTC.

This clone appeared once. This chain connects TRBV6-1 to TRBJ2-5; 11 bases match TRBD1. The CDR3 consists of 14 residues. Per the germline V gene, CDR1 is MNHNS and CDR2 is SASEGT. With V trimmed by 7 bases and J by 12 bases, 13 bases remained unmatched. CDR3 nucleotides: TGTGCCAGCACCCTCCCGGGACAGGGGGGGTTTGAGTACTTC. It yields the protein CASTLPGQGGFEYF.

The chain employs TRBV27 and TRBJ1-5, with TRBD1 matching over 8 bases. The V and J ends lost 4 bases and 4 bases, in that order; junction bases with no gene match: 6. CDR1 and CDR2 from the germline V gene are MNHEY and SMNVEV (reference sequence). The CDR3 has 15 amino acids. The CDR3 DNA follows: TGTGCCAGCAGTTCCCAGGACAGGGCTAATCAGCCCCAGCATTTT. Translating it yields CASSSQDRANQPQHF.

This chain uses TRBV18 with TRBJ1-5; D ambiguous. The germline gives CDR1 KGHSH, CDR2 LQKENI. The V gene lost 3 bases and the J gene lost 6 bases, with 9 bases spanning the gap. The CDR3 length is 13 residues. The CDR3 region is CASSPGGPQPQHF. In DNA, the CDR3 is TGTGCCAGCTCACCGGGCGGGCCTCAGCCCCAGCATTTT.

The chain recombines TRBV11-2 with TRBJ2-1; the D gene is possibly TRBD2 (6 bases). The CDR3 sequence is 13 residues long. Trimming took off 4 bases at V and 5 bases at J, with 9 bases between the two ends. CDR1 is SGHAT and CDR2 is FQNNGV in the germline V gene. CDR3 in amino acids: CASSYGTHNEQFF. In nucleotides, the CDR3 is TGTGCCAGCAGCTACGGGACTCACAATGAGCAGTTCTTC.

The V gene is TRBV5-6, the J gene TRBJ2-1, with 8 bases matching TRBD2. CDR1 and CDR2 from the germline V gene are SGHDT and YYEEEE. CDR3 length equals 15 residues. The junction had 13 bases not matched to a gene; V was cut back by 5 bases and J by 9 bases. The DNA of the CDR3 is TGTGCCAGCAGGCACGGGACTAGATCTACGGGTGAGCAGTTCTTC. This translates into CASRHGTRSTGEQFF.

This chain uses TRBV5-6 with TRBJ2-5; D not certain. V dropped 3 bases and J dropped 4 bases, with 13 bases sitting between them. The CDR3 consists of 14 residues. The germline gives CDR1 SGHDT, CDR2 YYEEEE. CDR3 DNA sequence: TGTGCCAGCAGCTCGGTGACGGGTACAGAGACCCAGTACTTC. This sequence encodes CASSSVTGTETQYF.

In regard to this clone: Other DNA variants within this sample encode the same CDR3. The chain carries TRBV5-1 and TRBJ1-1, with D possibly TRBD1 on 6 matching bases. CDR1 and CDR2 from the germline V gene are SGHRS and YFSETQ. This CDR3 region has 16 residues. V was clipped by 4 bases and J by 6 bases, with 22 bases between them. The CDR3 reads CASSLGQFSPYAEAFF. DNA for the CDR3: TGCGCCAGCAGCCTCGGACAGTTCTCGCCGTATGCTGAAGCTTTCTTT. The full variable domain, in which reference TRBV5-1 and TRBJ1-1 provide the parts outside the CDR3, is KAGVTQTPRYLIKTRGQQVTLSCSPISGHRSVSWYQQTPGQGLQFLFEYFSETQRNKGNFPGRFSGRQFSNSRSEMNVSTLELGDSALYLCASSLGQFSPYAEAFFGQGTRLTVV.

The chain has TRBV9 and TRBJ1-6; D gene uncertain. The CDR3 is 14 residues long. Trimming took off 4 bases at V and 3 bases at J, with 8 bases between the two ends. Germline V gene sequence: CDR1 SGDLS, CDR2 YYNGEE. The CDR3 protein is CASSPRDYNSPLHF. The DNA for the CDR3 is TGTGCCAGCAGCCCCCGAGACTATAATTCACCCCTCCACTTT.

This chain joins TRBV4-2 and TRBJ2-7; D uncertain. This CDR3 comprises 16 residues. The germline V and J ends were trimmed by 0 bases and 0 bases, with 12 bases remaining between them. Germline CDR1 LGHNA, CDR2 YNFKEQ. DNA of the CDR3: TGTGCCAGCAGCCAAGATTGGAACTCCTTCTCCTACGAGCAGTACTTC. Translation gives CASSQDWNSFSYEQYF.

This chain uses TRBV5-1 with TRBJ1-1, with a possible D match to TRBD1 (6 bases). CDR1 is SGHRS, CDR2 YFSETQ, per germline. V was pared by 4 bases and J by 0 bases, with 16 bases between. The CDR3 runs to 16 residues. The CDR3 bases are TGCGCCAGCAGCCCCGCGAAACAGGGTCTGAACACTGAAGCTTTCTTT. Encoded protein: CASSPAKQGLNTEAFF.

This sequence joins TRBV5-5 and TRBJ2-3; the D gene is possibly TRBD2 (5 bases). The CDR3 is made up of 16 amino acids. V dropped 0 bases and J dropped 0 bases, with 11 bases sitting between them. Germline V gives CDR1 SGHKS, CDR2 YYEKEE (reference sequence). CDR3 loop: CASSLEAGRSTDTQYF. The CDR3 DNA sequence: TGTGCCAGCAGCTTGGAGGCTGGGAGAAGCACAGATACGCAGTATTTT.

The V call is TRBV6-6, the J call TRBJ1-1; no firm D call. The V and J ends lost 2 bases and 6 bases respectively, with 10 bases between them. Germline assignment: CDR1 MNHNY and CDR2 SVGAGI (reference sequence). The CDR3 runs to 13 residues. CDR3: CASSYPGVPEAFF. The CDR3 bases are TGTGCCAGCAGTTACCCGGGCGTTCCTGAAGCTTTCTTT.

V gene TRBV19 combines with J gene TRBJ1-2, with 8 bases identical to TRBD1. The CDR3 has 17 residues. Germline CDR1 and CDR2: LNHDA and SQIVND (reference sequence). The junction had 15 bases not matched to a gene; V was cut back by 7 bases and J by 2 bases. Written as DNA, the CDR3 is TGTGCCAGTAAGTTATATGGTGACAGGGGCAGGAACTATGGCTACACCTTC. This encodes CASKLYGDRGRNYGYTF.

CDR3 residues: CASSPQGATTDTQYF. CDR3 coding DNA: TGTGCCAGCTCACCTCAGGGGGCGACTACAGATACGCAGTATTTT. The chain employs TRBV18 and TRBJ2-3; 8 positions agree with TRBD1. CDR3 length: 15 residues. Unmatched junction bases numbered 5, after V lost 3 bases and J lost 3 bases. The V gene's germline CDR1 is KGHSH and CDR2 LQKENI.

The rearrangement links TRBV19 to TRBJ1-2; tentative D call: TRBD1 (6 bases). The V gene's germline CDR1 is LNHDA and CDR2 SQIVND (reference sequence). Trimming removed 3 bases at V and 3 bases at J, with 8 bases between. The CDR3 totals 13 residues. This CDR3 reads CASSIGGDYGYTF. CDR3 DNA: TGTGCCAGTAGTATCGGGGGCGACTATGGCTACACCTTC.

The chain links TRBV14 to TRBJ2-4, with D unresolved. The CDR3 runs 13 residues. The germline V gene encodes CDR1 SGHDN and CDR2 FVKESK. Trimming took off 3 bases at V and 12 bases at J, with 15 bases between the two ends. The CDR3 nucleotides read TGTGCCAGCAGCCAGTCTGGGCCCACGAATCAGTACTTC. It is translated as CASSQSGPTNQYF.

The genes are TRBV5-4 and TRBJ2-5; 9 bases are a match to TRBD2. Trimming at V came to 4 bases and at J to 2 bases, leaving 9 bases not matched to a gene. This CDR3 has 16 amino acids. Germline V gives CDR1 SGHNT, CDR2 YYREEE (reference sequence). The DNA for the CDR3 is TGTGCCAGCAGCGGGGCGGCAGCGGGGGGTCAAGAGACCCAGTACTTC. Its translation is CASSGAAAGGQETQYF.

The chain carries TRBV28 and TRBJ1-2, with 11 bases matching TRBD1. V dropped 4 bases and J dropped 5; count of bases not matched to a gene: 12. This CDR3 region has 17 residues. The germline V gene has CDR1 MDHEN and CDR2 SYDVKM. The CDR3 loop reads CASSSSSGTGGIYGYTF. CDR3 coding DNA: TGTGCCAGCAGTTCCTCCTCCGGGACAGGGGGTATTTATGGCTACACCTTC.

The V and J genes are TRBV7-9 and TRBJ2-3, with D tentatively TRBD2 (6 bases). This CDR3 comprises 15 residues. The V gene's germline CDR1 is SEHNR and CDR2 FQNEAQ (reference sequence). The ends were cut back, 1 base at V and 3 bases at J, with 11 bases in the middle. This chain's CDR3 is CASSLVGLATDTQYF. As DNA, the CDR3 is TGTGCCAGCAGCTTAGTGGGCCTAGCGACAGATACGCAGTATTTT.

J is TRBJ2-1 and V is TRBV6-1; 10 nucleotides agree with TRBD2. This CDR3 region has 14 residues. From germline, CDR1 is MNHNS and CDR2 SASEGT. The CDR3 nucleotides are TGTGTCACAAATAGCGGGGGGTCAGGAACGGAGCAGTTCTTC. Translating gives CVTNSGGSGTEQFF.